Shown below are 9 T cell receptor beta chains from a single sample sequenced in a study of T cells after yellow fever vaccination. MiXCR, applied by TCRdb to the 5' RACE reads, yields one record per CDR3 protein. The data contain 450,000 to 550,000 distinct CDR3 sequences, 21% of them singletons. Sequencing was performed on PBMCs, taken more than 20 days after the first yellow fever vaccination. The receptors stem from a man between 18 and 29 years old who received the YFV17D yellow fever vaccine.

V and J are TRBV7-2 and TRBJ2-2; tentative D call: TRBD1 (5 bases). Trimming shortened V by 1 base and J by 7 bases, and 10 bases separated the two germline ends. This CDR3 contains 14 residues. Germline CDR1 reads SGHTA; CDR2 reads FQGNSA. CDR3 coding DNA: TGTGCCAGCAGCTTAGGCAGGGTTGGCGGGGAGCTGTTTTTT. Translated: CASSLGRVGGELFF.

There are a few counts of this clonotype. J is TRBJ1-1 and V is TRBV10-3; maybe TRBD1 (5 bases). CDR1 ENHRY and CDR2 SYGVKD come from the germline V gene. The V and J ends lost 10 bases and 0 bases respectively, with 12 bases between them. This CDR3 is built from 13 residues. CDR3 region: CAKKQDLNTEAFF. CDR3 sequence (DNA): TGTGCCAAAAAACAGGACCTGAACACTGAAGCTTTCTTT.

V usage is TRBV21-1 and J usage is TRBJ2-7; TRBD1 is the table's D call and was not checked against the DNA. TRBV21-1 is tagged as a pseudogene. The length of the CDR3 is 18 residues. Here the CDR3 DNA reads TGTGCCAGCAGCATTAGCTACATAAGGGACAGCGAACTCTACGAGCAGTACTTC. It translates to CASSISYIRDSELYEQYF.

The chain joins TRBV20-1 to TRBJ2-7; a possible D gene is TRBD2 (6 bases). Deletions cut 0 bases from V and 0 bases from J, with 12 bases between. This CDR3 comprises 15 residues. Looked up from germline, CDR1 is DFQATT and CDR2 is SNEGSKA (reference sequence). The CDR3 sequence: CSARDFGGPSYEQYF. CDR3 DNA sequence: TGCAGTGCTAGAGATTTCGGGGGACCCTCCTACGAGCAGTACTTC.

V and J are TRBV11-2 and TRBJ2-3; 7 bases line up with TRBD2. V shed 1 base and J 2 bases; nucleotides not matched to a gene: 6. Germline V gene data show CDR1 as SGHAT and CDR2 as FQNNGV. The CDR3 covers 16 residues. The CDR3: CASSLATSIYTDTQYF. CDR3 bases: TGTGCCAGCAGCTTAGCGACTAGCATTTACACAGATACGCAGTATTTT.

The rearrangement links TRBV28 to TRBJ2-1, with D maybe TRBD2 (5 bases). Looked up from germline, CDR1 is MDHEN and CDR2 is SYDVKM. Deletions cut 1 base from V and 12 bases from J, with 7 bases between. This CDR3 region has 11 residues. The CDR3 spells CASSLSGGQFF. In nucleotides, the CDR3 is TGTGCCAGCAGTTTATCCGGAGGGCAGTTCTTC.

This clonotype was seen a few times. V is TRBV12-3 or TRBV12-4 and J is TRBJ1-5; maybe TRBD1 (6 bases). Trimming left V 3 bases short and J 4 bases short, with 19 bases between. The length of the CDR3 is 17 residues. The CDR3 protein is CASSLGGQWDGNQPQHF. CDR3 DNA: TGTGCCAGCAGTTTGGGGGGGCAGTGGGACGGTAATCAGCCCCAGCATTTT.

CDR3: CASSLAQSSPLHF. The CDR3 bases are TGCGCCAGCAGCTTGGCCCAGTCCTCACCCCTCCACTTT. The chain joins TRBV5-1 to TRBJ1-6; unclear D gene. This CDR3 is 13 amino acids long. Germline CDR1 SGHRS, CDR2 YFSETQ. V was shortened by 0 bases and J by 10 bases, with 8 bases between the two germline ends.

This clonotype turned up a few times. The chain joins TRBV6-1 to TRBJ1-2; the D is unclear. From germline, CDR1 is MNHNS and CDR2 SASEGT. This CDR3 spans 12 amino acids. The V end was cut by 3 bases, the J end by 5 bases, with 7 bases between. Here the CDR3 reads CASSDVGYGYTF. The CDR3 DNA follows: TGTGCCAGCAGTGACGTAGGGTATGGCTACACCTTC.